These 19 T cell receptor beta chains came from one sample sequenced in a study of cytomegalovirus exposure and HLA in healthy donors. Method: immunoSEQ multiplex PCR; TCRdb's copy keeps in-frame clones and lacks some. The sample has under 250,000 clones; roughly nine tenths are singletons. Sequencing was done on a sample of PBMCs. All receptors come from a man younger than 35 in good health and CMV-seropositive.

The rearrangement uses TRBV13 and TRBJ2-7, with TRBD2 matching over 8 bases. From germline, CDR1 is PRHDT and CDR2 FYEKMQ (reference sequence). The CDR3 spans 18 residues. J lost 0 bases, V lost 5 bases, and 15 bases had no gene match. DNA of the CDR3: TGTGCCAGCAGCCCCACGAATCTACTAGCGGCAACCTCCTACGAGCAGTACTTC. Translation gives CASSPTNLLAATSYEQYF.

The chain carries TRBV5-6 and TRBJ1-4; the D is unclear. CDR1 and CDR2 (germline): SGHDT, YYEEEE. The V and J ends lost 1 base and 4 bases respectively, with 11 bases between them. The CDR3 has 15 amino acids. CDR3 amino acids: CASSLFADLNEKLFF. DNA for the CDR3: TGTGCCAGCAGCTTGTTCGCAGACCTTAATGAAAAACTGTTTTTT.

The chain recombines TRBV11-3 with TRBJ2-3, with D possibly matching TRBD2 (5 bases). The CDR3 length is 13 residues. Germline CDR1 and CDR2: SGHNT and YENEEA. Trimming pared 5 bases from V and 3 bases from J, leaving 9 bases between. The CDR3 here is CASSDRLTDTQYF. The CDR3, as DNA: TGTGCCAGCAGCGATAGACTAACAGATACGCAGTATTTT. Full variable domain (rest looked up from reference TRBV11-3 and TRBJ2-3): EAGVVQSPRYKIIEKKQPVAFWCNPISGHNTLYWYLQNLGQGPELLIRYENEEAVDDSQLPKDRFSAERLKGVDSTLKIQPAELGDSAVYLCASSDRLTDTQYFGPGTRLTVL.

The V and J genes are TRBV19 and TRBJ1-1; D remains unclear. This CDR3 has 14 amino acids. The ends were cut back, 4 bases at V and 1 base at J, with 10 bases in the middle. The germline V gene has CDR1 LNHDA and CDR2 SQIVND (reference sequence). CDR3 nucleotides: TGTGCCAGTAGTAACCAACCGGGGAACACTGAAGCTTTCTTT. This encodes CASSNQPGNTEAFF.

For the CDR3, the DNA is TGTGCCAGCAGCCGCCTCCTTAGCGGGGGGGAAGTCGAGCAGTACTTC. Protein: CASSRLLSGGEVEQYF. This rearrangement joins TRBV4-2 to TRBJ2-7, with TRBD2 matching over 11 bases. The germline V gene has CDR1 LGHNA and CDR2 YNFKEQ. This CDR3 is 16 amino acids long. The ends lost 4 bases at V and 6 bases at J; junction bases unmatched: 11.

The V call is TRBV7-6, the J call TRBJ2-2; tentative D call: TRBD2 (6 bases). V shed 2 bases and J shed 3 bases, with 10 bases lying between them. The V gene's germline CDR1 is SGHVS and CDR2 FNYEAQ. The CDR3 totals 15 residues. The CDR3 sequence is CASSLSSGDTGELFF. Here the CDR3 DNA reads TGTGCCAGCAGCTTATCCTCGGGGGACACCGGGGAGCTGTTTTTT.

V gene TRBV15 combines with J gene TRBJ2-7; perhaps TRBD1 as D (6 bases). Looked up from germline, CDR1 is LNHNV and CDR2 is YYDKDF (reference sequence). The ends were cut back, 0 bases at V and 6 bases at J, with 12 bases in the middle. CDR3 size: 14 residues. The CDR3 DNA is TGTGCCACCAGCAGAGATGGGGCAGGGGCCGAGCAGTACTTC. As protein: CATSRDGAGAEQYF.

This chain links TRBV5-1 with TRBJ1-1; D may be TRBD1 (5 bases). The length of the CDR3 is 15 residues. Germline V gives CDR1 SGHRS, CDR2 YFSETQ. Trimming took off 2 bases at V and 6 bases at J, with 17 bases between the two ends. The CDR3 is CASSFGLGARSEAFF. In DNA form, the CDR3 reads TGCGCCAGCAGCTTTGGGCTCGGGGCTCGGTCTGAAGCTTTCTTT.

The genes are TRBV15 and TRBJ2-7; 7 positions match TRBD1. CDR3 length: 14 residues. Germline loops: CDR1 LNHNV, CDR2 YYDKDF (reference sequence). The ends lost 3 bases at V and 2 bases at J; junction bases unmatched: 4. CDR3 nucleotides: TGTGCCACCAGCAGGGGGCAGGGGGCCTACGAGCAGTACTTC. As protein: CATSRGQGAYEQYF.

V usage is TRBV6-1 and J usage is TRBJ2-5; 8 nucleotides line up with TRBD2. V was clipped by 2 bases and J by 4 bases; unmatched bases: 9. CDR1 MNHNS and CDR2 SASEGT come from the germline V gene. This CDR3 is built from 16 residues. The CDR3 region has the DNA TGTGCCAGCAGTGAATTAAGCGGGAGTTGGGGAGAGACCCAGTACTTC. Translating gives CASSELSGSWGETQYF.

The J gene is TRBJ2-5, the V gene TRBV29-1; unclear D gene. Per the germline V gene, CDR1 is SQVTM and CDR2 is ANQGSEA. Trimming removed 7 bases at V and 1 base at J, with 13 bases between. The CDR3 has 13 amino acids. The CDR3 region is CSAAPTTQETQYF. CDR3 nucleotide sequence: TGCAGCGCAGCTCCGACGACCCAAGAGACCCAGTACTTC.

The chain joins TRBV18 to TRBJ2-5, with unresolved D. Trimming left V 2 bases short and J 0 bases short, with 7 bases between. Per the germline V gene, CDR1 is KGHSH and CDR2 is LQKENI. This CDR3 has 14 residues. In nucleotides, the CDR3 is TGTGCCAGCTCACCAATTACTAACCAAGAGACCCAGTACTTC. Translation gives CASSPITNQETQYF.

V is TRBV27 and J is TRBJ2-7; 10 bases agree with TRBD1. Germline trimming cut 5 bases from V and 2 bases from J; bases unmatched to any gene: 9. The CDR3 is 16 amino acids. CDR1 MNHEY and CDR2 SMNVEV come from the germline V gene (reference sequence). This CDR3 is CASSLTLGQGTYEQYF. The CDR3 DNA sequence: TGTGCCAGCAGTCTAACCCTGGGACAGGGGACCTACGAGCAGTACTTC.

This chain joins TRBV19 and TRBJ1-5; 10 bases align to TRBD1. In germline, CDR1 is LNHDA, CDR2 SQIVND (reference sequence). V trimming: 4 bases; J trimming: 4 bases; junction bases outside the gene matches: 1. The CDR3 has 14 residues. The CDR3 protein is CASSTGQGNQPQHF. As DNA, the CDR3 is TGTGCCAGTAGTACGGGACAGGGGAATCAGCCCCAGCATTTT.

The CDR3 sequence is CASSPWGRASSGANVLTF. DNA for the CDR3: TGCGCCAGCAGCCCCTGGGGGCGGGCAAGCTCTGGGGCCAACGTCCTGACTTTC. V gene TRBV4-1 combines with J gene TRBJ2-6, with D maybe TRBD1 (6 bases). The V end was cut by 4 bases, the J end by 0 bases, with 16 bases between. Germline CDR1 MGHRA, CDR2 YSYEKL. This CDR3 has 18 residues.

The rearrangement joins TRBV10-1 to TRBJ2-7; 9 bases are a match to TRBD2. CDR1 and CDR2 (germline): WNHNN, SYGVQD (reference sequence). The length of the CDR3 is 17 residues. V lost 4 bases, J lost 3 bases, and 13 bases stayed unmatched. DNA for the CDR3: TGCGCCAGCAGTGGGGACAGCCCGGGACTAGCCTTCTACGAGCAGTACTTC. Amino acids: CASSGDSPGLAFYEQYF.

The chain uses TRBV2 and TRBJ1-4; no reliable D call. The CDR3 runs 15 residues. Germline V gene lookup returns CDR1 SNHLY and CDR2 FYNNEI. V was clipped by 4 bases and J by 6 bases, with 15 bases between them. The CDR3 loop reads CASSAGRDRDEKLFF. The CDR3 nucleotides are TGTGCCAGCAGTGCTGGAAGGGATAGGGATGAAAAACTGTTTTTT.

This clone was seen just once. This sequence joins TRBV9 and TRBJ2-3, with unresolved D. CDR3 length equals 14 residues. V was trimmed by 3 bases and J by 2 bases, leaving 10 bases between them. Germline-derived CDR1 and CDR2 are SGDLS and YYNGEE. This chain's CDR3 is CASSGYTNTDTQYF. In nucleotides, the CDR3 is TGTGCCAGCAGCGGTTACACTAACACAGATACGCAGTATTTT.

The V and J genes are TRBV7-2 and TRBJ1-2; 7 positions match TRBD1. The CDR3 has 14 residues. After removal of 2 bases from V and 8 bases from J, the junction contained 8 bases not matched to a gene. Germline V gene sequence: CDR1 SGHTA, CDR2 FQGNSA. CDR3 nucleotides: TGTGCCAGCAGCTTATCACGGACAGGCGGGGGCTACACCTTC. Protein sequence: CASSLSRTGGGYTF.